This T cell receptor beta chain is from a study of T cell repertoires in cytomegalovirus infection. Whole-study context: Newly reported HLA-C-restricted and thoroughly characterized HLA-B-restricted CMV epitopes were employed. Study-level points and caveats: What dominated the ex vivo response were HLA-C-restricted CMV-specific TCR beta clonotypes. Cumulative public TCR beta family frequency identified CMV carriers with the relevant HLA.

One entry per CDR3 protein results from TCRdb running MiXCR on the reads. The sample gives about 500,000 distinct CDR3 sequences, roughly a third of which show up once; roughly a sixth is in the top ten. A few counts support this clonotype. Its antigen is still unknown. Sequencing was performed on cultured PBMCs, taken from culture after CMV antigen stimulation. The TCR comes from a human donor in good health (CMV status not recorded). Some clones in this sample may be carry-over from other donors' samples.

CDR3 bases: TGTGCCAGCAGTTATCGAGGGCCAGAAGCTTTCTTT. Translating gives CASSYRGPEAFF. The chain recombines TRBV6-6 with TRBJ1-1; unclear D gene. V was cut by 3 bases and J by 8 bases, with 10 bases left in between. CDR1 and CDR2 (germline): MNHNY, SVGAGI (reference sequence). This CDR3 region has 12 residues.